This TCR beta chain was recovered during a study of T cell changes during pregnancy in multiple sclerosis. The CDR3 has 16 amino acids. Germline assignment: CDR1 SGHRS and CDR2 YFSETQ. Trimming at V came to 5 bases and at J to 2 bases, leaving 7 bases not matched to a gene. TCRdb's copy holds only in-frame clones and misses some; the assay was immunoSEQ multiplex PCR. Of approximately 44,000 clones listed, 90% were seen once; the top ten hold roughly 0.72%. The receptor was derived from a female donor with multiple sclerosis, enrolled in a pregnancy study. Sequenced here: CD4+ T cells from peripheral blood mononuclear cells, sampled before pregnancy. This chain joins TRBV5-1 and TRBJ2-2; the match to TRBD1 covers 9 bases. For the CDR3, the DNA is TGCGCCAGCAGTTGGACAGGGGCCCGAAACACCGGGGAGCTGTTTTTT. This codes for CASSWTGARNTGELFF.